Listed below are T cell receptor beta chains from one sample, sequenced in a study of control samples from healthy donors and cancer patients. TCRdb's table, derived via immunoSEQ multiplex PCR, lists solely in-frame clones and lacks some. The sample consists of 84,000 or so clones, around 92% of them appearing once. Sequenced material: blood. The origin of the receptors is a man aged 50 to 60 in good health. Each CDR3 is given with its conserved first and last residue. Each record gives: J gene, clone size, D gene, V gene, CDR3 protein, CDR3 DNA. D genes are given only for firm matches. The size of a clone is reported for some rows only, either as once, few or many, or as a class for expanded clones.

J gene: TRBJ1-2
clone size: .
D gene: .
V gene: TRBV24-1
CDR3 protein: CATSETVNYGYTF
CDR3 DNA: TGTGCCACCAGTGAAACAGTGAACTATGGCTACACCTTC

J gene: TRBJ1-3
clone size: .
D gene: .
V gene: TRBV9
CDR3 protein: CASVDLSSGNTIYF
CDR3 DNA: TGTGCCAGCGTCGACCTTAGCTCTGGAAACACCATATATTTT

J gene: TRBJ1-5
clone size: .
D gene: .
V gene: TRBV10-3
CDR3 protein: CAISESSSQPQHF
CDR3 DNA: TGTGCCATCAGTGAGTCGAGTTCCCAGCCCCAGCATTTT

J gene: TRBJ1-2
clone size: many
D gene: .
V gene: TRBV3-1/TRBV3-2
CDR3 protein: CASSEANYGYTF
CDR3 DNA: TGTGCCAGCTCAGAGGCTAACTATGGCTACACCTTC

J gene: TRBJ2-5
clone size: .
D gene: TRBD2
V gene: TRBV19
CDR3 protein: CASSTGLAAEETQYF
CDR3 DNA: TGTGCCAGTAGTACCGGACTAGCGGCCGAAGAGACCCAGTACTTC

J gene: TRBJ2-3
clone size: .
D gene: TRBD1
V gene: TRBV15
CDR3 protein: CATSSDRDRGTDTQYF
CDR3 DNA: TGTGCCACCAGCAGTGACCGGGACAGGGGGACAGATACGCAGTATTTT

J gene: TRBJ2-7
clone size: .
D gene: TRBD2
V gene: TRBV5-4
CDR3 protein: CASSVRTSGGDEQYF
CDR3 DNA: TGTGCCAGCAGCGTTCGGACTAGCGGGGGAGACGAGCAGTACTTC

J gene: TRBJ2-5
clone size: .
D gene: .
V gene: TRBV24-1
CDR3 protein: CATSGGSETQYF
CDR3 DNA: TGTGCCACCAGTGGTGGGTCAGAGACCCAGTACTTC

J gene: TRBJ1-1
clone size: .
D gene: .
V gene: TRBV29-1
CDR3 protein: CSVSRRSDTEAFF
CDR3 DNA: TGCAGCGTGTCGCGGCGCTCGGACACTGAAGCTTTCTTT

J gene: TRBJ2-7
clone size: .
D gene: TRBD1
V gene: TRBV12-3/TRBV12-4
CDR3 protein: CASSLRQGAEQYF
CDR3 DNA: TGTGCCAGCAGTTTACGGCAGGGGGCCGAGCAGTACTTC

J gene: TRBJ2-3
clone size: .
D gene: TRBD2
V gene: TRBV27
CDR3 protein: CASSFGLAGTDTQYF
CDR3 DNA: TGTGCCAGCAGTTTTGGACTAGCGGGGACAGATACGCAGTATTTT

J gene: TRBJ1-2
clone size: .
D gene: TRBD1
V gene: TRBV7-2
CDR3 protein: CASSPGTGVAYGYTF
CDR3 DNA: TGTGCCAGCAGCCCCGGGACAGGGGTGGCCTATGGCTACACCTTC

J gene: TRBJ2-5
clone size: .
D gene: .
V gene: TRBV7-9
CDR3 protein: CASSSGQGETQYF
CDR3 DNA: TGTGCCAGCAGCTCGGGCCAAGGGGAGACCCAGTACTTC

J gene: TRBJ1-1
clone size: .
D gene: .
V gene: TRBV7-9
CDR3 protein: CASSLAPAPATGAFF
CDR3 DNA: TGTGCCAGCAGCCTGGCACCTGCACCGGCCACGGGAGCTTTCTTT

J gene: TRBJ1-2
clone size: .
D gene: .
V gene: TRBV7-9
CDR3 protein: CASSLDGYTF
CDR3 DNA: TGTGCCAGCAGCTTAGATGGCTACACCTTC

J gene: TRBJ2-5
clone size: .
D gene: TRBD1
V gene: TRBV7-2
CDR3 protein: CASSPIPQGQETQYF
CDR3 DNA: TGTGCCAGCAGCCCCATCCCACAGGGGCAAGAGACCCAGTACTTC

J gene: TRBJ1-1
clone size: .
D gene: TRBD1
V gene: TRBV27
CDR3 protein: CASSPRDRYNTEAFF
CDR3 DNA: TGTGCCAGCAGTCCCCGGGACAGATACAACACTGAAGCTTTCTTT

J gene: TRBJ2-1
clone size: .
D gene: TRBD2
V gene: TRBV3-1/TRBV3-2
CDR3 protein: CASSPLRLAGGSEQFF
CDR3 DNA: TGTGCCAGCAGCCCACTCCGGCTAGCGGGGGGAAGCGAGCAGTTCTTC

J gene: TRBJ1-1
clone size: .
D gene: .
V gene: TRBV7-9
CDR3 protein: CASSLWVGERATEAFF
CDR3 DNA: TGTGCCAGCAGCTTATGGGTAGGGGAAAGGGCCACTGAAGCTTTCTTT

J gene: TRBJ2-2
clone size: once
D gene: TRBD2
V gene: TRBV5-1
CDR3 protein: CASSSGDTGELFF
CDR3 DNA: TGCGCCAGCTCTAGCGGGGACACCGGGGAGCTGTTTTTT

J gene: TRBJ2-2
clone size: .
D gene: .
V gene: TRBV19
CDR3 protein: CASSIVSSNTGELFF
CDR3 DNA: TGTGCCAGTAGTATCGTCTCATCGAACACCGGGGAGCTGTTTTTT

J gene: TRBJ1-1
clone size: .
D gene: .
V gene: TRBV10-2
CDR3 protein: CASRDNTEAFF
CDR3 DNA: TGCGCCAGCCGAGATAACACTGAAGCTTTCTTT

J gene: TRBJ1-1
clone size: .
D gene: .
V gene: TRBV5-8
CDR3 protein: CASRRVGAFF
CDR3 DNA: TGTGCCAGCAGAAGGGTGGGAGCTTTCTTT

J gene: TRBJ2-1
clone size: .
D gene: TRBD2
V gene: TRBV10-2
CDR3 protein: CASKSGGGIEQFF
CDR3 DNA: TGCGCCAGCAAGAGCGGGGGCGGAATCGAGCAGTTCTTC

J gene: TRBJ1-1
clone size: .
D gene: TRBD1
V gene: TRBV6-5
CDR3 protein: CASRHTTGDHEAFF
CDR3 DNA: TGTGCCAGCAGACACACGACAGGGGACCATGAAGCTTTCTTT

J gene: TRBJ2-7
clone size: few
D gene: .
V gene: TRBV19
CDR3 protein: CASSTTGGYEQYF
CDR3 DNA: TGTGCCAGTAGTACGACAGGAGGTTACGAGCAGTACTTC

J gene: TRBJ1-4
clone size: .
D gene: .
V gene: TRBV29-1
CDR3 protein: CSSTGSDGGKLFF
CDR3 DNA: TGCAGCTCTACCGGGTCTGATGGTGGAAAACTGTTTTTT

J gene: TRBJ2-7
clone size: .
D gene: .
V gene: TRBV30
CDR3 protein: CAWSVSLGNEQYF
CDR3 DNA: TGTGCCTGGAGTGTGAGTCTAGGGAACGAGCAGTACTTC

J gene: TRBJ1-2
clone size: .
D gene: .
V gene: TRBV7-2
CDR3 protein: CASSAIGGGGYTF
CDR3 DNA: TGTGCCAGCAGCGCAATCGGGGGGGGAGGCTACACCTTC

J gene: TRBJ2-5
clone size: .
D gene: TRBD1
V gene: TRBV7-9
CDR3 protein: CASSLGRGTGQETQYF
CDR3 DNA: TGTGCCAGCAGCTTAGGGAGGGGGACAGGACAAGAGACCCAGTACTTC

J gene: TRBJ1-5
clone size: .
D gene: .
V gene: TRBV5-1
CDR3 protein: CASSSGVNQPQHF
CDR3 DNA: TGCGCCAGCAGCTCAGGGGTGAATCAGCCCCAGCATTTT

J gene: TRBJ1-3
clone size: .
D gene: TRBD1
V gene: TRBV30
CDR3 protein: CAWSRDRGFGNTIYF
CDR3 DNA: TGTGCCTGGAGCCGGGACAGGGGATTTGGAAACACCATATATTTT

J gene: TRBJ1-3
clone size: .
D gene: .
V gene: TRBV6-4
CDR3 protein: CASSDRHTIYF
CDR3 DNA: TGTGCCAGCAGTGACCGGCACACCATATATTTT

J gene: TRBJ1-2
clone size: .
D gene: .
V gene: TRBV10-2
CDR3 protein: CASSDVTAANYGYTF
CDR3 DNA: TGCGCCAGCAGTGATGTTACAGCAGCTAACTATGGCTACACCTTC

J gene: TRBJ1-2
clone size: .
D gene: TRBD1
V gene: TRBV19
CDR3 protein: CASSMRTGGKGYTF
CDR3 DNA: TGTGCCAGTAGTATGAGGACAGGGGGGAAGGGCTACACCTTC

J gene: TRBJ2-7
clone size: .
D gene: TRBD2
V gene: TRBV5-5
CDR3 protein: CASSRTSGGREQYF
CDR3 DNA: TGTGCCAGCAGCCGGACTAGCGGCGGACGCGAGCAGTACTTC

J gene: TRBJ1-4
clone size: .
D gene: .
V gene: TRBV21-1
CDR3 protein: CASSKDREKLFF
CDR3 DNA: TGTGCCAGCAGCAAAGATCGGGAAAAACTGTTTTTT

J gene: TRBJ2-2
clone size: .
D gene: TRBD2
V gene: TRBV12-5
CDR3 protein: CASGPTSGGSGELFF
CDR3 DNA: TGTGCTAGTGGACCGACTAGCGGGGGGTCGGGGGAGCTGTTTTTT

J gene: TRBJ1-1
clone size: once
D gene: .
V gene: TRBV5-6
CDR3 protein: CASSLGQVPMNTEAFF
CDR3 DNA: TGTGCCAGCAGCTTGGGACAGGTCCCGATGAACACTGAAGCTTTCTTT

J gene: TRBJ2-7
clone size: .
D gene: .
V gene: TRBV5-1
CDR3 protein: CASSSNQGNYEQYF
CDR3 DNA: TGCGCCAGCAGCTCCAACCAGGGAAACTACGAGCAGTACTTC

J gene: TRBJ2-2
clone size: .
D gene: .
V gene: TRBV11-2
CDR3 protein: CASSLSAQASNTGELFF
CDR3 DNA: TGTGCCAGCAGCCTCTCCGCACAGGCCTCGAACACCGGGGAGCTGTTTTTT

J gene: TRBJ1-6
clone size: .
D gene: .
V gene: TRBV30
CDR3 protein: CAWSDRGSSYNSPLHF
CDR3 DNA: TGTGCCTGGAGTGACCGAGGGAGCTCCTATAATTCACCCCTCCACTTT

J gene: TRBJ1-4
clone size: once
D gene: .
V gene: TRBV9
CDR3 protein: CASSVGFGGPGGEKLFF
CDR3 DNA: TGTGCCAGCAGCGTAGGTTTTGGGGGCCCCGGGGGAGAAAAACTGTTTTTT

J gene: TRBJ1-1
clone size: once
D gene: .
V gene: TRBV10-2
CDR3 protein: CASSEENTEAFF
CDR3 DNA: TGCGCCAGCAGTGAGGAGAACACTGAAGCTTTCTTT

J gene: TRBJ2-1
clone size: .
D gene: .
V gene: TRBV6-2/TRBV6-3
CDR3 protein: CASSSRGYNEQFF
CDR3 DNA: TGTGCCAGCAGCTCGAGGGGCTACAATGAGCAGTTCTTC

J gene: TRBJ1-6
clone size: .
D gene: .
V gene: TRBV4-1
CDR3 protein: CASSQARGGSPLHF
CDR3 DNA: TGCGCCAGCAGCCAAGCGAGGGGCGGATCACCCCTCCACTTT

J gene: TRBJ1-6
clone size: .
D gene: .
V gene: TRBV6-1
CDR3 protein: CASSEVERTPSPLHF
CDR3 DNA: TGTGCCAGCAGTGAAGTAGAACGGACTCCTTCACCCCTCCACTTT

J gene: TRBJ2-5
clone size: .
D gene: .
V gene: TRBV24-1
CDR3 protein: CATSDGWEETQYF
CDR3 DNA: TGTGCCACCAGTGATGGGTGGGAAGAGACCCAGTACTTC

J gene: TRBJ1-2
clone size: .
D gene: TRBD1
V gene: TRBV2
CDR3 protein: CAKDEAGTGYYTF
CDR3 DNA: TGTGCCAAAGACGAAGCCGGGACAGGGTATTACACCTTC

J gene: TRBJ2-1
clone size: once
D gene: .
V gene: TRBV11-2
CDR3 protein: CASSLEEETYNEQFF
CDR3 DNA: TGTGCCAGCAGCTTAGAAGAGGAGACCTACAATGAGCAGTTCTTC

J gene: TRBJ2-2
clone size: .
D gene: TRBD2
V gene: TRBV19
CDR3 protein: CASSLRTSGGRLILNTGELFF
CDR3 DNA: TGTGCCAGTAGTCTTCGGACTAGCGGGGGGCGACTCATACTGAACACCGGGGAGCTGTTTTTT

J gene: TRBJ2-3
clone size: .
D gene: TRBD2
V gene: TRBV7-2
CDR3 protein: CASSFIAGALFTDTQYF
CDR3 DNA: TGTGCCAGCAGCTTTATAGCGGGGGCCCTCTTCACAGATACGCAGTATTTT

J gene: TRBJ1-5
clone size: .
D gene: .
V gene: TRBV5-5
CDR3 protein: CASSSKGNQPQHF
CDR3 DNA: TGTGCCAGCAGCTCGAAGGGCAATCAGCCCCAGCATTTT

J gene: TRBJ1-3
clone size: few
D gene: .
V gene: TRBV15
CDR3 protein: CATSRERGVDTIYF
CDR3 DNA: TGTGCCACCAGCAGAGAGAGGGGCGTAGACACCATATATTTT

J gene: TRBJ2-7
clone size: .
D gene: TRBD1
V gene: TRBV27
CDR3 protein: CASSLGTGYNEQYF
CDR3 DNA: TGTGCCAGCAGCCTCGGGACAGGGTACAACGAGCAGTACTTC

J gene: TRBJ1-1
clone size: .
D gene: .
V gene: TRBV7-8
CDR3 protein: CASSLAGGQAFF
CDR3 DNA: TGTGCCAGCAGCTTAGCTGGGGGGCAGGCTTTCTTT

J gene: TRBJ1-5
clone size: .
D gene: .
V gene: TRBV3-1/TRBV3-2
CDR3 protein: CASSQGGERQPQHF
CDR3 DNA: TGTGCCAGCAGCCAAGGGGGGGAAAGGCAGCCCCAGCATTTT

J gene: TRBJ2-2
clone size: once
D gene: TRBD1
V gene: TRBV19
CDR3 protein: CASRRGQQAFF
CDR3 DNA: TGTGCCAGTAGGAGGGGACAGCAGGCGTTTTTT

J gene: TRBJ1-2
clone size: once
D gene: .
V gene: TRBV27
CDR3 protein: CASSLQNGYTF
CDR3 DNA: TGTGCCAGCAGTTTACAAAATGGCTACACCTTC

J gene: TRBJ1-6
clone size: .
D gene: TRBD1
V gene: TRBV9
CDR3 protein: CASSGQGVNSPLHF
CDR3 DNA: TGTGCCAGCAGCGGACAGGGAGTCAATTCACCCCTCCACTTT